This T cell receptor (beta chain) was found in a study of CD8 T cells in ankylosing spondylitis. In making TCR beta libraries, quantitative 5'-RACE with molecular barcodes was used. TCRdb redid the calling of the 5' RACE reads with MiXCR, one entry per CDR3 protein. Among about 130,000 distinct CDR3 sequences listed, about 13% were seen once. The V segment lost 3 bases and the J segment 7 bases; nucleotides outside the gene matches: 14. This CDR3 is built from 17 residues. The germline gives CDR1 SGHTA, CDR2 FQGNSA. Findings of the study overall: Enrichment of disease-linked clones was reportedly significant in matched ankylosing spondylitis synovial fluid. About 8 highly homologous variants made up a TCR beta motif that seemed to typify ankylosing spondylitis blood.

In this sample, this clonotype turned up a few times. Its matching antigen is unknown. The clonotype comes from a female donor with ankylosing spondylitis or in good health (not recorded which). Sequenced: blood, either unsorted or a sorted T cell fraction (not recorded which). V is TRBV7-2 and J is TRBJ2-1; 8 positions match TRBD2. The CDR3 sequence: CASSFQLKRGRINEQFF. In DNA form, the CDR3 reads TGTGCCAGCAGCTTCCAACTAAAGCGGGGGAGAATTAATGAGCAGTTCTTC.